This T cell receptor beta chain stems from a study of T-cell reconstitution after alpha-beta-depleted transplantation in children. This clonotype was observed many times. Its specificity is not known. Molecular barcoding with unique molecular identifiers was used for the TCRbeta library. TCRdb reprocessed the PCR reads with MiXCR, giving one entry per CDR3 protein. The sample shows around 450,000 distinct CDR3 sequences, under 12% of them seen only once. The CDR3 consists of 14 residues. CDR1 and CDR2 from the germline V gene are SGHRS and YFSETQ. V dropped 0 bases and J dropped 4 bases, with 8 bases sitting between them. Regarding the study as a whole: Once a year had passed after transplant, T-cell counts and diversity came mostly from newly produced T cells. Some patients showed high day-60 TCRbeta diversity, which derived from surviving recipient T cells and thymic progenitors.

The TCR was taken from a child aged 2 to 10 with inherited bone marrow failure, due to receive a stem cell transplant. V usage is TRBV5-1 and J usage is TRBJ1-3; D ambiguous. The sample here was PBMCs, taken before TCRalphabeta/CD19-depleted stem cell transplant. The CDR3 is CASSLDSRGNTIYF. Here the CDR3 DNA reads TGCGCCAGCAGCTTGGACAGCCGGGGAAACACCATATATTTT.